This TCR beta chain was captured in a study of T cell clusters in autoimmune cytopenias. Comment on this clonotype: The antigen is not known.

Study-wide findings and caveats: Healthy donors had roughly 2.9-fold more exclusive TRB clusters than active autoimmune hepatitis patients.

TRB rearrangements were amplified by touch-down multiplex PCR with mixed TRB-A/B primers. TCRdb re-analyzed the multiplex PCR reads; it lists each CDR3 protein once, without DNA. In total, the table holds 9,500 to 12,000 distinct CDR3 sequences. Some 38,000 genome equivalents of blood DNA were amplified for TRB. These sequences were also reported in another study, on T cell repertoires in aging, cancer and after chemotherapy. Turning to that study: In healthy donors, age-related TCR diversity loss mainly reflected lost richness. No conclusions about immunological memory after chemotherapy can be drawn from the repertoire data.

The sample taken for sequencing was peripheral blood. The clonotype originates from a human donor in good health.

CDR3 region: CASSPNNRAEQYF. This chain connects TRBV18 to TRBJ2-7. This CDR3 contains 13 residues. CDR1 is KGHSH and CDR2 is LQKENI in the germline V gene.